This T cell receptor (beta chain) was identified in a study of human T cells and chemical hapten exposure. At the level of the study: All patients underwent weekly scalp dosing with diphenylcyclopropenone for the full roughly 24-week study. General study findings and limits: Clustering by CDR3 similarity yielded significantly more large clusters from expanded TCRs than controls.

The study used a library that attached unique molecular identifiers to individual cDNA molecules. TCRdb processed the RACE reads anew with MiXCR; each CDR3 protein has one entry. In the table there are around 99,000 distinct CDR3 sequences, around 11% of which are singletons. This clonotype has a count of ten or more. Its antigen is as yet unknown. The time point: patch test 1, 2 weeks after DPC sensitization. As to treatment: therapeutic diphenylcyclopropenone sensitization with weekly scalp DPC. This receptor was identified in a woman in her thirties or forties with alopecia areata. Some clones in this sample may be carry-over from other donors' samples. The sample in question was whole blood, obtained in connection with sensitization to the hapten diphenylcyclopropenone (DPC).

This CDR3 is CSVAGGFIADTQYF. Written as DNA, the CDR3 is TGCAGCGTTGCAGGGGGTTTTATCGCAGATACGCAGTATTTT. The chain joins TRBV29-1 to TRBJ2-3; 7 bases agree with TRBD1. Germline V gives CDR1 SQVTM, CDR2 ANQGSEA. The V gene end was trimmed by 4 bases and the J gene end by 4 bases; junction bases not matched to a gene: 8. This CDR3 comprises 14 residues.